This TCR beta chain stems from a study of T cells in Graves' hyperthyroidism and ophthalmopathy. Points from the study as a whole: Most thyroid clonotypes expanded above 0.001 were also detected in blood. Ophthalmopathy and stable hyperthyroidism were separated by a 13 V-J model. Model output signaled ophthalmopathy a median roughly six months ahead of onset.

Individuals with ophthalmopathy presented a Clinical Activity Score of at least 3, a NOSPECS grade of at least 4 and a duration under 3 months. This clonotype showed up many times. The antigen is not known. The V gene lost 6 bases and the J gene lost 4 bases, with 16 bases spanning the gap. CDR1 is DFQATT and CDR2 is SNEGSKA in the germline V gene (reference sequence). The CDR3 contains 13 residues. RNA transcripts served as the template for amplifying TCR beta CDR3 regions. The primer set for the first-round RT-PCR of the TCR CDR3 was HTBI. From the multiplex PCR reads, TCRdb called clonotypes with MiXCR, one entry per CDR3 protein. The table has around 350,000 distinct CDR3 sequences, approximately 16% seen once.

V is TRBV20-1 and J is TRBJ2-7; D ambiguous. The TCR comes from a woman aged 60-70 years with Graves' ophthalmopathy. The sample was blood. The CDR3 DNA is TGCAGTGCACCCCCCTCGGGTATTTACGAGCAGTACTTC. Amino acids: CSAPPSGIYEQYF.